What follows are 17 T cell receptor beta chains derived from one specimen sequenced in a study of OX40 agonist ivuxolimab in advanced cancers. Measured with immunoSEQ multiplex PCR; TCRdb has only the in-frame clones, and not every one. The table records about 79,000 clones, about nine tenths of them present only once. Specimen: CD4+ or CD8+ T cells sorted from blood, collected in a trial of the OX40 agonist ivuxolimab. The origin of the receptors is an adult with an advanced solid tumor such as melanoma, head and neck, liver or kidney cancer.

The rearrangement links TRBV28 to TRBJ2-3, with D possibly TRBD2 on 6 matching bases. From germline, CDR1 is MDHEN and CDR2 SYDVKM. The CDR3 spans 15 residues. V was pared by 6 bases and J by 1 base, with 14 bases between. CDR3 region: CASRGGRRGTDTQYF. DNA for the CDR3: TGTGCCAGCAGGGGGGGACGGCGGGGCACAGATACGCAGTATTTT.

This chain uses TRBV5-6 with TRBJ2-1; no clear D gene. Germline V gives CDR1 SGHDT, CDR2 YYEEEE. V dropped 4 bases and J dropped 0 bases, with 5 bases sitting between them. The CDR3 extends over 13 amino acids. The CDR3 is CASSTISYNEQFF. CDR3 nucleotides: TGTGCCAGCAGCACCATCTCCTACAATGAGCAGTTCTTC.

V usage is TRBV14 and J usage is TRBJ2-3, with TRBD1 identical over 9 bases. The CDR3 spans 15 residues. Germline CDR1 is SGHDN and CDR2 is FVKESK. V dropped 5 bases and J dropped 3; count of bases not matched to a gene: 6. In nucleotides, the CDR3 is TGTGCCAGCAGCAAAGGGGACAGGGTTACAGATACGCAGTATTTT. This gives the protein CASSKGDRVTDTQYF. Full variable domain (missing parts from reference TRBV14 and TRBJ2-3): EAGVTQFPSHSVIEKGQTVTLRCDPISGHDNLYWYRRVMGKEIKFLLHFVKESKQDESGMPNNRFLAERTGGTYSTLKVQPAELEDSGVYFCASSKGDRVTDTQYFGPGTRLTVL.

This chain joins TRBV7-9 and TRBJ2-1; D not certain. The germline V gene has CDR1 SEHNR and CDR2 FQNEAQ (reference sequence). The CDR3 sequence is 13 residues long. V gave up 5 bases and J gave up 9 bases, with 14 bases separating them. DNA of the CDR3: TGTGCCAGCAGCCCATTTCATGGAATTGAGCAGTTCTTC. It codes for CASSPFHGIEQFF.

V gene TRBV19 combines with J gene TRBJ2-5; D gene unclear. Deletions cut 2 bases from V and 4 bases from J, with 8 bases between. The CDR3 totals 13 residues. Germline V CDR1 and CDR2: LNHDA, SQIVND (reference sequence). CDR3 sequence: CASSINWGETQYF. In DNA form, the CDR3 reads TGTGCCAGTAGTATAAATTGGGGAGAGACCCAGTACTTC.

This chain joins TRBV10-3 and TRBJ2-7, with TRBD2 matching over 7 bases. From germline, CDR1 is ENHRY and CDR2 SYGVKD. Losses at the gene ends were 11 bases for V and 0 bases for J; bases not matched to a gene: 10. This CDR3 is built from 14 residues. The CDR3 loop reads CAASTSESSYEQYF. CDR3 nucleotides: TGTGCCGCCTCAACTAGCGAGAGCTCCTACGAGCAGTACTTC.

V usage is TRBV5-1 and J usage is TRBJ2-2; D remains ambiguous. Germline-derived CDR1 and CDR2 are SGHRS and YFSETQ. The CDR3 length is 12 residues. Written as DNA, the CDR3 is TGCGACATACGTGGACGAACCGGGGAGCTGTTTTTT. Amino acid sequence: CDIRGRTGELFF. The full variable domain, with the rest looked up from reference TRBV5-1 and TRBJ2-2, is KAGVTQTPRYLIKTRGQQVTLSCSPISGHRSVSWYQQTPGQGLQFLFEYFSETQRNKGNFPGRFSGRQFSNSRSEMNVSTLELGDSALYLCDIRGRTGELFFGEGSRLTVL.

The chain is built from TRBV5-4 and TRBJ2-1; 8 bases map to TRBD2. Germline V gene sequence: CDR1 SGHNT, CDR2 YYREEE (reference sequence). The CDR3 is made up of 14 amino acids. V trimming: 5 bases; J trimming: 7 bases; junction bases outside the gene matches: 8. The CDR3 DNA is TGTGCCAGCAGACGGGAGGGCCGGATAAATGAGCAGTTCTTC. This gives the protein CASRREGRINEQFF. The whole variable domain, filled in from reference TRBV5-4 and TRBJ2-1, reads ETGVTQSPTHLIKTRGQQVTLRCSSQSGHNTVSWYQQALGQGPQFIFQYYREEENGRGNFPPRFSGLQFPNYSSELNVNALELDDSALYLCASRREGRINEQFFGPGTRLTVL.

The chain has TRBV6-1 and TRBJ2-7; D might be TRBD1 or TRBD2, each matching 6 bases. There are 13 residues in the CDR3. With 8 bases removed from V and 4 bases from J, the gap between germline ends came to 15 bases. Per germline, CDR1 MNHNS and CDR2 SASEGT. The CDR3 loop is CASDSGAAYEQYF. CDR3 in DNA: TGTGCCAGCGATTCGGGGGCGGCATACGAGCAGTACTTC.

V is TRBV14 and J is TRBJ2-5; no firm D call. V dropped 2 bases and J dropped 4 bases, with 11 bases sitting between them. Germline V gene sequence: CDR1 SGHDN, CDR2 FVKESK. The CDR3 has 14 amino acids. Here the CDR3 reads CASSQNINVETQYF. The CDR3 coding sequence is TGTGCCAGCAGCCAAAATATAAACGTAGAGACCCAGTACTTC.

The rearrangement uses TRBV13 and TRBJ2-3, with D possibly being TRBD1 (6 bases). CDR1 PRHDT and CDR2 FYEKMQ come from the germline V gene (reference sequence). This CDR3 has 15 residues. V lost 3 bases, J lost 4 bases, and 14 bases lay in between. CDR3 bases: TGTGCCAGCAGCTTTAGGCAGGGGAGAGCAGATACGCAGTATTTT. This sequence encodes CASSFRQGRADTQYF.

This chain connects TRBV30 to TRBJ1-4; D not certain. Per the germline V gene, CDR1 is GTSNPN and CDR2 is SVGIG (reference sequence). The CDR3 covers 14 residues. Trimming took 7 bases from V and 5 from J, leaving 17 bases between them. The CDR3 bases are TGTGCCTTGGTCGTTTGGCAGCAGAATGAAAAACTGTTTTTT. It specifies CALVVWQQNEKLFF.

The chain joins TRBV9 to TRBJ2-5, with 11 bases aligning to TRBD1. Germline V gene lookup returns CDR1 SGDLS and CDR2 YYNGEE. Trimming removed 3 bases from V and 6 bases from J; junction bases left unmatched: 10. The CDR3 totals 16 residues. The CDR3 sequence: CASSAGQGAGGKTQYF. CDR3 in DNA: TGTGCCAGCAGCGCAGGACAGGGGGCAGGGGGAAAGACCCAGTACTTC.

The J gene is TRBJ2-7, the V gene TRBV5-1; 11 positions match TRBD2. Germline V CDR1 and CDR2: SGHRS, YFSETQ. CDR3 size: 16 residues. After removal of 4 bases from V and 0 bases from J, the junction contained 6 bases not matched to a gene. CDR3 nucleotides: TGCGCCAGCAGCACCCGACTAGCGGGACCCTCCTACGAGCAGTACTTC. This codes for CASSTRLAGPSYEQYF.

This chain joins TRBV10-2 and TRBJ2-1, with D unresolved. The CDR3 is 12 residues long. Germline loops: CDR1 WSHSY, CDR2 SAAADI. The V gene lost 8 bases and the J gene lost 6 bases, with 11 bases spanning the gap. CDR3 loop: CASAVSGNEQFF. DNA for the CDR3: TGCGCCAGCGCCGTTTCTGGCAATGAGCAGTTCTTC.

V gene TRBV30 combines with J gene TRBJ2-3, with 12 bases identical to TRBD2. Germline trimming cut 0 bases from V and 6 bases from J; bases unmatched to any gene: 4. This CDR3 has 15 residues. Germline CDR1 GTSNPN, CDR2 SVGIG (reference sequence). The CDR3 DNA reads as TGTGCCTGGAGTGTTCGGCTAGCGGGAGGGGATACGCAGTATTTT. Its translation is CAWSVRLAGGDTQYF.

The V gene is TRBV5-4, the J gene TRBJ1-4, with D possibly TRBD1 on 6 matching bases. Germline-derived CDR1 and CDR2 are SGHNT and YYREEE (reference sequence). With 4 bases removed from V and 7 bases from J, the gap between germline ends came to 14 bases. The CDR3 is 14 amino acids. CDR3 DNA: TGTGCCAGCAGCCCGAGGGACACGGGTGAAAAACTGTTTTTT. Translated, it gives CASSPRDTGEKLFF.